The 12 T cell receptor beta chains below come from one sample, sequenced in a study of shared clonotypes between healthy human individuals. Assay used: immunoSEQ multiplex PCR; TCRdb lists only in-frame clones, some missing. The sample shows about 960,000 clones, approximately 80% of them seen only once. The sequenced material came from memory CD4+ T cells sorted from blood. Regarding subset: CD45RA-negative fraction. The receptor set was obtained from a man aged 18 to 29 in good health.

The rearrangement joins TRBV29-1 to TRBJ2-3, with no clear D. V gave up 7 bases and J gave up 4 bases, with 15 bases separating them. This CDR3 has 13 amino acids. The germline V gene encodes CDR1 SQVTM and CDR2 ANQGSEA. The CDR3 DNA is TGCAGCGCCCTAAGCTGGTCCGCAGATACGCAGTATTTT. Translated, it gives CSALSWSADTQYF.

The chain employs TRBV6-1 and TRBJ2-7, with D possibly being TRBD1 (5 bases). V lost 10 bases and J lost 2, with 15 bases in between. CDR1 is MNHNS and CDR2 is SASEGT in the germline V gene. The CDR3 covers 13 residues. The CDR3 reads CATGTGQTYEQYF. CDR3 DNA: TGTGCCACCGGAACAGGTCAAACCTACGAGCAGTACTTC.

The chain carries TRBV10-1 and TRBJ1-1; unclear D gene. This CDR3 comprises 12 residues. CDR1 is WNHNN and CDR2 is SYGVQD in the germline V gene (reference sequence). The V end lost 0 bases, the J end lost 7 bases, and 6 bases lay between the germline ends. In DNA form, the CDR3 reads TGCGCCAGCAGTGAGTCCCGGGGTGAAGCTTTCTTT. It is translated as CASSESRGEAFF.

This clone was recorded once. This sequence joins TRBV10-2 and TRBJ1-6; unclear D gene. Germline CDR1 and CDR2: WSHSY and SAAADI. The V and J ends lost 5 bases and 5 bases respectively, with 10 bases between them. The CDR3 is 14 residues long. The chain's CDR3 is CASSLDANNSPLHF. As DNA, the CDR3 is TGCGCCAGCAGTTTGGACGCAAATAATTCACCCCTCCACTTT.

The V gene is TRBV18, the J gene TRBJ2-2; the D gene could be TRBD1 or TRBD2 (5 bases each). Trimming shortened V by 4 bases and J by 0 bases, and 6 bases separated the two germline ends. Looked up from germline, CDR1 is KGHSH and CDR2 is LQKENI. The CDR3 loop spans 14 amino acids. CDR3 sequence reads: CASSRDANTGELFF. For the CDR3, the DNA is TGTGCCAGCTCACGGGACGCGAACACCGGGGAGCTGTTTTTT.

The V and J genes are TRBV11-2 and TRBJ2-3; 10 bases map to TRBD2. The CDR3 has 18 amino acids. The ends lost 2 bases at V and 1 base at J; junction bases unmatched: 9. CDR1 is SGHAT, CDR2 FQNNGV, per germline. Written as DNA, the CDR3 is TGTGCCAGCAGCTTACTGTCTAGCGGGGGTCAACGCACAGATACGCAGTATTTT. Encoded protein: CASSLLSSGGQRTDTQYF.

The sample holds a few counts of this clone. This sequence joins TRBV27 and TRBJ1-5; possible D gene TRBD1, 6 bases. Between the trimmed V and J ends, which lost 5 bases and 7 bases, there was a span of 15 bases. Germline V CDR1 and CDR2: MNHEY, SMNVEV (reference sequence). CDR3 length: 14 amino acids. CDR3 sequence: CASSNTGNNQPQHF. CDR3 DNA sequence: TGTGCCAGCAGTAATACAGGGAATAACCAGCCCCAGCATTTT.

In this sample, this clone turned up a few times. Other DNA sequences in this sample translate to the same CDR3. The chain has TRBV5-1 and TRBJ2-3; 7 bases line up with TRBD1. Germline values: CDR1 SGHRS, CDR2 YFSETQ. The V segment lost 3 bases and the J segment 1 base; nucleotides outside the gene matches: 5. There are 15 residues in the CDR3. DNA for the CDR3: TGCGCCAGCAGCTCAGGGGACAGTCGCACAGATACGCAGTATTTT. It encodes CASSSGDSRTDTQYF.

This clone has only a few counts. V gene TRBV27 combines with J gene TRBJ1-3, with TRBD1 identical over 7 bases. V lost 4 bases and J lost 0; bases outside the gene matches: 6. The CDR3 has 16 amino acids. Germline V lookup: CDR1 MNHEY, CDR2 SMNVEV (reference sequence). CDR3 sequence: CASSWSGQNSGNTIYF. In DNA form, the CDR3 reads TGTGCCAGCAGTTGGTCGGGACAGAACTCTGGAAACACCATATATTTT.

V gene TRBV5-4 combines with J gene TRBJ2-1, with D perhaps matching TRBD1 (5 bases). The CDR3 extends over 14 amino acids. V was pared by 3 bases and J by 4 bases, with 11 bases between. Germline assignment: CDR1 SGHNT and CDR2 YYREEE (reference sequence). CDR3 sequence (DNA): TGTGCCAGCAGCTACAGACAGACTTACAATGAGCAGTTCTTC. Protein sequence: CASSYRQTYNEQFF.

The chain links TRBV2 to TRBJ2-1, with unresolved D. CDR1 is SNHLY, CDR2 FYNNEI, per germline. This CDR3 region has 14 residues. V was cut by 0 bases and J by 6 bases, with 9 bases left in between. The CDR3 loop reads CASSEAIHSNEQFF. CDR3 DNA: TGTGCCAGCAGTGAAGCGATCCACTCCAATGAGCAGTTCTTC. Complete variable domain (other parts from reference TRBV2 and TRBJ2-1): EPEVTQTPSHQVTQMGQEVILRCVPISNHLYFYWYRQILGQKVEFLVSFYNNEISEKSEIFDDQFSVERPDGSNFTLKIRSTKLEDSAMYFCASSEAIHSNEQFFGPGTRLTVL.

The rearrangement uses TRBV28 and TRBJ1-2; D gene uncertain. CDR1 and CDR2 from the germline V gene are MDHEN and SYDVKM. The CDR3 has 14 amino acids. Trimming left V 5 bases short and J 8 bases short, with 18 bases between. The CDR3 spells CASSLGPRVQGYTF. CDR3 bases: TGTGCCAGCAGTCTCGGCCCGCGAGTCCAGGGCTACACCTTC.